This T cell receptor beta chain was recovered during a study of cytomegalovirus exposure and HLA in healthy donors. The V gene's germline CDR1 is MNHNS and CDR2 SASEGT. The CDR3 extends over 12 amino acids. Between the trimmed V and J ends, which lost 7 bases and 5 bases, there was a span of 8 bases. The PCR was carried out with 60 Vbeta primers and 13 Jbeta primers. Measured with immunoSEQ multiplex PCR; TCRdb has only the in-frame clones, and not every one. This sample yields some 130,000 clones, of which 75% to 80% are seen a single time; 3% to 4.5% belongs to the top ten. The genes are TRBV6-1 and TRBJ2-2, with D tentatively TRBD1 (6 bases). This receptor was identified in a male donor in good health and CMV-seronegative. Material for sequencing was PBMCs. The CDR3 DNA reads as TGTGCCAGCAACAGGGAAACCGGGGAGCTGTTTTTT. This sequence encodes CASNRETGELFF.